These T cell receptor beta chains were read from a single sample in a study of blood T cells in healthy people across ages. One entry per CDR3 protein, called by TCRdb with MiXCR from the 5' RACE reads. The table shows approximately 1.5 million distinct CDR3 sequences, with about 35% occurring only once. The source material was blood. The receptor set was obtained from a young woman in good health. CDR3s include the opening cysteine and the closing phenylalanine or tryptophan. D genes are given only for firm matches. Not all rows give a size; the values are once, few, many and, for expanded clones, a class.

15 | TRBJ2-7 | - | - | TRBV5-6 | CASSLVRVRGGEQYF | TGTGCCAGCAGCTTGGTCCGGGTTAGGGGCGGAGAGCAGTACTTC
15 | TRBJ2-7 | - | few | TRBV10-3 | CAISESNVVASEQYF | TGTGCCATCAGTGAGTCGAACGTAGTAGCGAGTGAGCAGTACTTC
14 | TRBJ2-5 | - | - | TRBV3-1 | CASSLRQRAETQYF | TGTGCCAGCAGCTTACGACAGCGGGCAGAGACCCAGTACTTC
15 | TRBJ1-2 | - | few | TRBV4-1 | CASSRHLGGLDGYTF | TGCGCCAGCAGCCGCCATTTGGGGGGGCTAGATGGCTACACCTTC
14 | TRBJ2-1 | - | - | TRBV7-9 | CASSFQAQDNEQFF | TGTGCCAGCAGCTTCCAGGCCCAAGACAATGAGCAGTTCTTC
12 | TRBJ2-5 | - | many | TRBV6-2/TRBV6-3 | CASSYLQETQYF | TGTGCCAGCAGTTACCTCCAAGAGACCCAGTACTTC
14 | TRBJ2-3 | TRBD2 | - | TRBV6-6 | CASRLQRDTDTQYF | TGTGCCAGCAGGTTACAGCGGGACACAGATACGCAGTATTTT
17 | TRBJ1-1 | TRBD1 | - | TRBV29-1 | CSVERYGTGTGYTEAFF | TGCAGCGTTGAAAGGTATGGGACGGGGACAGGTTACACTGAAGCTTTCTTT
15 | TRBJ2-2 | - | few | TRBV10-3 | CAISATAGLTGELFF | TGTGCCATCAGTGCCACGGCGGGGCTCACCGGGGAGCTGTTTTTT
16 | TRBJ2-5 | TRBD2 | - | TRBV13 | CASSSRTSGWEETQYF | TGTGCCAGCAGCTCCCGGACTAGCGGTTGGGAGGAGACCCAGTACTTC
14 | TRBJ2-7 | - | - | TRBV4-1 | CASSQVSGQIEQYF | TGCGCCAGCAGCCAAGTATCCGGGCAGATCGAGCAGTACTTC
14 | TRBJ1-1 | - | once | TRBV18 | CASSPGGGTAEAFF | TGTGCCAGCTCACCAGGCGGGGGGACGGCTGAAGCTTTCTTT
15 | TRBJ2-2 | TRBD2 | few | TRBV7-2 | CASSLIAGVTGELFF | TGTGCCAGCAGCCTAATAGCGGGAGTTACCGGGGAGCTGTTTTTT
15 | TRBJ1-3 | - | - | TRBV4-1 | CASSQSGTRGNTIYF | TGCGCCAGCAGCCAAAGTGGGACACGAGGAAACACCATATATTTT
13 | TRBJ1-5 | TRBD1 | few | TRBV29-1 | CSATGGNGQPQHF | TGCAGCGCTACAGGGGGGAACGGTCAGCCCCAGCATTTT
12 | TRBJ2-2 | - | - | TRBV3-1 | CASSHSGGKLFF | TGTGCCAGCAGCCACAGCGGCGGGAAGCTGTTTTTT
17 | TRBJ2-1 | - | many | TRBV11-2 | CASSLEWGTSSYNEQFF | TGTGCCAGCAGCTTAGAATGGGGGACGAGCTCCTACAATGAGCAGTTCTTC
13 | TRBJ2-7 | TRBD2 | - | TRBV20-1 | CSAARGINYEQYF | TGCAGCGCGGCGCGGGGGATAAACTACGAGCAGTACTTC
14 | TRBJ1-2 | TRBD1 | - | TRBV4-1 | CASSQDRGTGGYTF | TGCGCCAGCAGCCAAGATAGAGGGACAGGGGGCTACACCTTC
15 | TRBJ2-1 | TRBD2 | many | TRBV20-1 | CSARDSTSGRHEQFF | TGCAGTGCTAGAGATTCGACTAGCGGGAGGCATGAGCAGTTCTTC
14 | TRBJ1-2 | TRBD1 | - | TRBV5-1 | CASSLGQGRDDYTF | TGCGCCAGCAGCCTGGGACAGGGGCGTGATGACTACACCTTC
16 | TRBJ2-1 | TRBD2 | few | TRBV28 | CASSSVGGILYNEQFF | TGTGCCAGCAGTTCCGTGGGGGGGATCCTTTACAATGAGCAGTTCTTC
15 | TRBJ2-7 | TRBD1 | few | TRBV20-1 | CSARDARTGGLEQYF | TGCAGTGCTAGAGATGCTCGGACAGGGGGCCTCGAGCAGTACTTC
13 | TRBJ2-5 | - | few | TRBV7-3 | CASSRSNQETQYF | TGTGCCAGCAGCCGGAGTAACCAAGAGACCCAGTACTTC
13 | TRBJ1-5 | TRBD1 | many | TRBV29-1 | CSVGAGGDQPQHF | TGCAGCGTTGGGGCAGGGGGCGATCAGCCCCAGCATTTT
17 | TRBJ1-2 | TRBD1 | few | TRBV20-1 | CSARDTGTGPGGYGYTF | TGCAGTGCTAGAGACACGGGGACAGGCCCTGGGGGATATGGCTACACCTTC
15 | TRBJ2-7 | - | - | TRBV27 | CASSSRWGNSYEQYF | TGTGCCAGCAGCTCGAGATGGGGGAACTCCTACGAGCAGTACTTC
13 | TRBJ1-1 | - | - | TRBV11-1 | CASRRTPNTEAFF | TGTGCCAGCAGGCGGACACCGAACACTGAAGCTTTCTTT
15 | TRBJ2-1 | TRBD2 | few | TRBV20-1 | CSAREGTGGGNEQFF | TGCAGTGCTAGAGAAGGGACGGGAGGTGGTAATGAGCAGTTCTTC
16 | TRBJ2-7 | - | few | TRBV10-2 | CASSTPPDEEGYEQYF | TGCGCCAGCAGCACTCCCCCGGACGAGGAGGGATACGAGCAGTACTTC
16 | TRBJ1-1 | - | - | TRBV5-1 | CASSSLRTVTNTKAFF | TGCGCCAGCAGCTCACTAAGGACAGTGACGAACACTAAAGCTTTCTTT
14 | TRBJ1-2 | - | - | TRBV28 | CASTVPGVNYGYTF | TGTGCCAGCACCGTGCCTGGGGTTAACTATGGCTACACCTTC
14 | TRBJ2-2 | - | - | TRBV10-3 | CAISDRVGTGELFF | TGTGCCATCAGTGACAGGGTTGGAACCGGGGAGCTGTTTTTT
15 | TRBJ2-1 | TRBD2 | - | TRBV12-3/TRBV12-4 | CACSLAGGRVDEQFF | TGTGCCTGCAGTTTAGCGGGAGGCCGGGTTGATGAGCAGTTCTTC
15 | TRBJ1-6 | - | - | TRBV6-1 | CASSGRDTYNSPLHF | TGTGCCAGCAGTGGTAGGGACACCTATAATTCACCCCTCCACTTT
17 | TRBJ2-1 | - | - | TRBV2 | CASSEMGIWIGENEQFF | TGTGCCAGCAGTGAAATGGGTATCTGGATAGGCGAAAATGAGCAGTTCTTC
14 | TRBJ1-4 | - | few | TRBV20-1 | CSAGGGPLNEKLFF | TGCAGTGCGGGCGGGGGGCCACTTAATGAAAAACTGTTTTTT
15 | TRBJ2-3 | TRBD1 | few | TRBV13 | CASSWGQTKPDTQYF | TGTGCCAGCAGTTGGGGACAGACCAAGCCAGATACGCAGTATTTT
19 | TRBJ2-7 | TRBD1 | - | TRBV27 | CASSLRSYRTTGLPYEQYF | TGTGCCAGCAGTTTACGCAGTTACCGAACGACAGGGTTACCCTACGAGCAGTACTTC
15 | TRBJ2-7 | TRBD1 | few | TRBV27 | CASREGQGRFHEQYF | TGTGCCAGCAGAGAGGGACAGGGAAGGTTCCACGAGCAGTACTTC
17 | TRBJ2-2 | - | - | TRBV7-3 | CASSPLGSSANTGELFF | TGTGCCAGCAGCCCGCTTGGGAGCAGCGCGAACACCGGGGAGCTGTTTTTT
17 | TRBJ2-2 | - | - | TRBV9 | CASREGDGAVGTGELFF | TGTGCCAGCAGGGAGGGGGATGGGGCCGTCGGCACCGGGGAGCTGTTTTTT
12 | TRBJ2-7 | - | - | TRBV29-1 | CSVSWGTYEQYF | TGCAGCGTTAGCTGGGGAACCTACGAGCAGTACTTC
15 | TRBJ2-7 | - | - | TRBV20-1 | CSARCSGGASYEQYF | TGCAGTGCCAGGTGCAGCGGCGGGGCCTCCTACGAGCAGTACTTC
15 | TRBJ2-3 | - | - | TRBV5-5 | CASSLESEYLDTQYF | TGTGCCAGCAGCTTGGAATCAGAGTACTTAGATACGCAGTATTTT
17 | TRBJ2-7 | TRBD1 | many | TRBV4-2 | CASSPGTGRSLTYEQYF | TGTGCCAGCAGCCCTGGGACAGGCCGCAGTCTTACCTACGAGCAGTACTTC
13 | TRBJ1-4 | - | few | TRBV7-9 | CASSPPGLEKLFF | TGTGCCAGCAGCCCACCGGGCCTTGAAAAACTGTTTTTT
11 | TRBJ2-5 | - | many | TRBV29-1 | CSVPGKQTQYF | TGCAGCGTTCCAGGCAAGCAGACCCAGTACTTC
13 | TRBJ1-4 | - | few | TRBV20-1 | CSATGQTNEKLFF | TGCAGTGCTACTGGACAGACTAATGAAAAACTGTTTTTT
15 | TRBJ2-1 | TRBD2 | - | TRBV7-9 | CASSLAASGANEQFF | TGTGCCAGCAGCTTAGCTGCTAGCGGGGCGAATGAGCAGTTCTTC
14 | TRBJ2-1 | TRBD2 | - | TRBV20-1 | CSSIAGSLDNEQFF | TGCAGTTCCATAGCGGGGTCACTTGACAATGAGCAGTTCTTC
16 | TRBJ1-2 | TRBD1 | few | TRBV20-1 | CSVFRKVTGANYGYTF | TGCAGTGTCTTCAGAAAAGTGACAGGGGCAAACTATGGCTACACCTTC
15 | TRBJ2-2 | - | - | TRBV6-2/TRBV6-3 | CASSYPALANGELFF | TGTGCCAGCAGTTACCCCGCTCTTGCAAACGGGGAGCTGTTTTTT
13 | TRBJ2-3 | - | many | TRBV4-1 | CASSGALTDTQYF | TGCGCCAGCAGCGGGGCGCTCACAGATACGCAGTATTTT
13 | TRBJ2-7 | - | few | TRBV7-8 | CASSSVGLNEQYF | TGTGCCAGCAGCTCCGTCGGGCTTAACGAGCAGTACTTC
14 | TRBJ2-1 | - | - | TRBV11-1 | CASSKGPTYNEQFF | TGTGCCAGCAGCAAAGGACCAACCTACAATGAGCAGTTCTTC